The 14 T cell receptor beta chains below all came from one sample that was sequenced in a study of PD-1 blockade in classical Hodgkin lymphoma (dated by TCRdb to about 2020). The method was the immunoSEQ multiplex PCR assay. Held by TCRdb, this immuneACCESS table contains in-frame sequences only and omits some clones. Under half of the omission traces to an unresolved V gene where checked; the cause of the rest is unknown. This sample has 30,000 to 45,000 clones in its table, and about 87% of those were observed once. The top ten hold 9% to 10% of the sample. Read against the paper, the sample's time point label means: cycle 1 day 1 (C1D1), immediately before nivolumab initiation. Relapse after autologous stem cell transplantation had occurred in all trial patients, and cohorts A, B and C were distinguished by prior brentuximab vedotin exposure. This material consisted of peripheral blood mononuclear cells (PBMCs), taken at baseline. These receptors were collected from a human donor with classical Hodgkin lymphoma.

The rearrangement uses TRBV10-3 and TRBJ2-5; 7 bases match TRBD1. Germline V gene lookup returns CDR1 ENHRY and CDR2 SYGVKD. The CDR3 length is 13 residues. V lost 6 bases to trimming and J lost 1 base; unmatched junction nucleotides: 2. CDR3 nucleotides: TGTGCCATCAGAAACAGGGGCCAAGAGACCCAGTACTTC. Residues: CAIRNRGQETQYF.

The V gene is TRBV5-8, the J gene TRBJ1-2; D possibly corresponds to TRBD1 (5 bases). The CDR3 length is 12 residues. CDR1 and CDR2 (germline): SGHTS, YDEGEE. Trimming removed 2 bases at V and 5 bases at J, with 7 bases between. CDR3 DNA: TGTGCCAGCAGCTTCGAGGGGTATGGCTACACCTTC. Its protein product is CASSFEGYGYTF.

The V gene is TRBV9, the J gene TRBJ1-4, with a possible D match to TRBD1 (5 bases). From germline, CDR1 is SGDLS and CDR2 YYNGEE. The CDR3 totals 14 residues. The V end lost 4 bases, the J end lost 4 bases, and 11 bases lay between the germline ends. The CDR3 reads CASSLGVLNEKLFF. The DNA for the CDR3 is TGTGCCAGCAGCCTAGGGGTACTTAATGAAAAACTGTTTTTT. Together with reference TRBV9 and TRBJ1-4, the CDR3 gives the full variable domain: DSGVTQTPKHLITATGQRVTLRCSPRSGDLSVYWYQQSLDQGLQFLIQYYNGEERAKGNILERFSAQQFPDLHSELNLSSLELGDSALYFCASSLGVLNEKLFFGSGTQLSVL.

The J gene is TRBJ2-4, the V gene TRBV6-1; 11 nucleotides agree with TRBD2. V gave up 3 bases and J gave up 6 bases; unmatched junction bases: 4. Germline V gives CDR1 MNHNS, CDR2 SASEGT. This CDR3 is 15 amino acids long. This CDR3 is CASSDIAGGINIQYF. CDR3 DNA sequence: TGTGCCAGCAGTGATATAGCGGGGGGGATAAACATTCAGTACTTC.

The chain is built from TRBV4-2 and TRBJ2-3; possibly TRBD2 for D (5 bases). The CDR3 has 12 residues. Trimming removed 1 base from V and 13 bases from J, with 12 bases in between. Germline loops: CDR1 LGHNA, CDR2 YNFKEQ. The CDR3 protein is CASSQGASREYF. The CDR3 DNA sequence: TGTGCCAGCAGCCAAGGGGCTAGCAGAGAGTATTTT.

The V call is TRBV4-2, the J call TRBJ1-4; perhaps TRBD1 as D (6 bases). The germline CDR1 and CDR2 sequences are LGHNA and YNFKEQ. The CDR3 extends over 14 amino acids. The V end was cut by 3 bases, the J end by 4 bases, with 9 bases between. CDR3 residues: CASSQDRINEKLFF. The CDR3 DNA reads TGTGCCAGCAGCCAGGACAGAATTAATGAAAAACTGTTTTTT.

V and J are TRBV5-1 and TRBJ1-1; 9 bases line up with TRBD1. J gave up 3 bases and V 3 bases, and 6 bases lay outside the gene matches. The CDR3 has 15 amino acids. The germline gives CDR1 SGHRS, CDR2 YFSETQ. Here the CDR3 DNA reads TGCGCCAGCAGCTACAAGACAGGGGGAGACACTGAAGCTTTCTTT. Encoded protein: CASSYKTGGDTEAFF.

This chain uses TRBV7-2 with TRBJ2-5; 9 nucleotides agree with TRBD1. Trimming cost V 2 bases and J 4 bases; bases outside gene matches: 5. The CDR3 runs 15 residues. Germline V lookup: CDR1 SGHTA, CDR2 FQGNSA. The CDR3 DNA follows: TGTGCCAGCAGCTTACCTGGACAGGGGAGAGAGACCCAGTACTTC. It codes for CASSLPGQGRETQYF.

This clone was counted a single time. This chain links TRBV7-6 with TRBJ2-1, with D hard to call. The germline V gene has CDR1 SGHVS and CDR2 FNYEAQ. V lost 4 bases, J lost 2 bases, and 9 bases lay in between. The CDR3 has 14 residues. For the CDR3, the DNA is TGTGCCAGCAGCTCAGACCGGACCTACAATGAGCAGTTCTTC. Its protein product is CASSSDRTYNEQFF.

This clone occurred once. This chain joins TRBV5-4 and TRBJ2-5; D gene unclear. Germline CDR1 is SGHNT and CDR2 is YYREEE (reference sequence). Trimming cost V 2 bases and J 5 bases, with 10 bases left between them. The CDR3 is 13 amino acids. Here the CDR3 DNA reads TGTGCCAGCAGCTTAAATCTGGGGGAGACCCAGTACTTC. This translates into CASSLNLGETQYF.

The chain carries TRBV28 and TRBJ1-1; D remains ambiguous. Trimming removed 2 bases at V and 1 base at J, with 2 bases between. CDR3 length: 12 amino acids. The germline CDR1 and CDR2 sequences are MDHEN and SYDVKM. CDR3 protein: CASSLPNTEAFF. The CDR3 region has the DNA TGTGCCAGCAGTTTACCGAACACTGAAGCTTTCTTT.

The V gene is TRBV11-2, the J gene TRBJ2-1, with D maybe TRBD2 (6 bases). Germline CDR1 is SGHAT and CDR2 is FQNNGV. The CDR3 sequence is 15 residues long. V lost 1 base, J lost 3 bases, and 10 bases lay in between. CDR3 residues: CASSLGGRYYNEQFF. CDR3 in DNA: TGTGCCAGCAGCTTAGGGGGGAGGTACTACAATGAGCAGTTCTTC.

The chain uses TRBV10-3 and TRBJ1-1, with D possibly TRBD1 on 6 matching bases. This CDR3 region has 14 residues. Trimming removed 2 bases at V and 4 bases at J, with 11 bases between. Germline loops: CDR1 ENHRY, CDR2 SYGVKD. The CDR3 bases are TGTGCCATCAGTGAGAACAGGGAGGGCACTGAAGCTTTCTTT. This translates into CAISENREGTEAFF.

This clone was picked up a small number of times. CDR3 sequence: CASAGGDGPYEQYF. DNA for the CDR3: TGTGCCAGCGCGGGGGGGGACGGACCCTACGAGCAGTACTTC. This rearrangement joins TRBV9 to TRBJ2-7; 9 bases map to TRBD2. V lost 7 bases to trimming and J lost 2 bases; unmatched junction nucleotides: 7. CDR3 length: 14 residues. CDR1 is SGDLS, CDR2 YYNGEE, per germline.